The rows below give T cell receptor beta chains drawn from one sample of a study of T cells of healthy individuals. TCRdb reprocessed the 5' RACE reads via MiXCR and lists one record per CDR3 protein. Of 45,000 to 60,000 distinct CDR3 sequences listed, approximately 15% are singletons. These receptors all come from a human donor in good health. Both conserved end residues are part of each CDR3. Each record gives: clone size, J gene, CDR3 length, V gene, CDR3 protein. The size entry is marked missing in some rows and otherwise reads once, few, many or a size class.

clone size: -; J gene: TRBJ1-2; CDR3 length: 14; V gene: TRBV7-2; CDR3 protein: CASSLLRTSYGYTF
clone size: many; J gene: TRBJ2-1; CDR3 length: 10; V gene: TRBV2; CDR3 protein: CASSEGTSRF
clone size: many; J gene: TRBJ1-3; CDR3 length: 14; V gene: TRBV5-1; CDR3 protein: CASSLGRGSDTIYF
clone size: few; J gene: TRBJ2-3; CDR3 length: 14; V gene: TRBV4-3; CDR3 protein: CASSQDILADTQYF
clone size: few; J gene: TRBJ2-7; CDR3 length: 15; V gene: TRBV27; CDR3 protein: CASSRGTSGSYEQYF
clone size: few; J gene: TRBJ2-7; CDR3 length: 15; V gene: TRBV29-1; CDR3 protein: CSVGGDPLFSNEQYF
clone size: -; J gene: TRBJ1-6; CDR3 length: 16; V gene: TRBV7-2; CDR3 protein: CASSFDRGWENSPLHF
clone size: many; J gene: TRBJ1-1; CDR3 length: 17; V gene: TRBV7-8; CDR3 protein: CASSLGKRGPSNTEAFF
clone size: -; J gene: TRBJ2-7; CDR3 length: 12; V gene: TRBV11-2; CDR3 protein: CASSFLGYEQYF
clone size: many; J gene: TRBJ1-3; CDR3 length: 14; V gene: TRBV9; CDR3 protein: CASSAGVAGNTIYF
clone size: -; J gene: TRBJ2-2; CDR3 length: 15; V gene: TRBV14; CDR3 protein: CASSQDQAWTGELFF
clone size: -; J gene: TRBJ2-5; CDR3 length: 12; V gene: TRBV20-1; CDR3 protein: CSASRGKETQYF
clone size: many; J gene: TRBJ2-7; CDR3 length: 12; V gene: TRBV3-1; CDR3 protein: CASSQEGYEQYF
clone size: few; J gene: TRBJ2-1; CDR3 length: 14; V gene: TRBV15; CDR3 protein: CATGGASSYNEQFF
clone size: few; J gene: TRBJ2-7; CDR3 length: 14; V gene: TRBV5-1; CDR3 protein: CASSLGAPTLEQYF
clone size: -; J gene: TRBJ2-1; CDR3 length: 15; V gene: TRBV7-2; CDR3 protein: CASSPGLAGDNEQFF
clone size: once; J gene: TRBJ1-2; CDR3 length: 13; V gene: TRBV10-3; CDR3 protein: CAISGQDNYGYTF
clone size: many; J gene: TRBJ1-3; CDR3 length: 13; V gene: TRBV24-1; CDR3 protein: CATSRGSGNTIYF
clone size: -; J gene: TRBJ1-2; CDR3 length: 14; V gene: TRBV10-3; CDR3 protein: CASSWGQGVDGYTF
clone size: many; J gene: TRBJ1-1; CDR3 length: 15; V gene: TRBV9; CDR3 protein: CASSGQGGFNTEAFF
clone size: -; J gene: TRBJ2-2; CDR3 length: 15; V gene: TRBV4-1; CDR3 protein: CASSQGDTYTGELFF
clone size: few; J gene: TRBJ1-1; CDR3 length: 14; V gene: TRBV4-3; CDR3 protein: CASSSQGANTEAFF
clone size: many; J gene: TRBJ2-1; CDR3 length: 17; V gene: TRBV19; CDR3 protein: CASSSSSGRSSYNEQFF
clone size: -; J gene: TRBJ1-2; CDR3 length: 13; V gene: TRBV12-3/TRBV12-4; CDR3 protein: CASRERRGYGYTF
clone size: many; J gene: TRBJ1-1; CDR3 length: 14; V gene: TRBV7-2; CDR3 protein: CASSLQTGGTEAFF
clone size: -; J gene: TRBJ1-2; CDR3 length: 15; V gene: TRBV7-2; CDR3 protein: CASSLVGFTDYGYTF
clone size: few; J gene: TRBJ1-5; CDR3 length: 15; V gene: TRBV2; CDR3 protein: CASSPTDRSNQPQHF
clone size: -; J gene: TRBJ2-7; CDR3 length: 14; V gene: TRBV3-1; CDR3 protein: CASSQGARSYEQYF
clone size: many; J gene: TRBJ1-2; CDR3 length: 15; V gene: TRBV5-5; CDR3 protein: CASSKGQGVAYGYTF
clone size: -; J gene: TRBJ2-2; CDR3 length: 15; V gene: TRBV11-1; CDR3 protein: CASSKTGRDTGELFF
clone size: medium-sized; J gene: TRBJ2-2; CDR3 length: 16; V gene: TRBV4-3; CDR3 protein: CASSQDTSGGTGELFF
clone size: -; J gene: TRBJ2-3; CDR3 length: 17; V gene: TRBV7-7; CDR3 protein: CASSLLPVTSGTDTQYF
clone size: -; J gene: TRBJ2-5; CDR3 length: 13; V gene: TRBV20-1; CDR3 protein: CSAIQLAGETQYF
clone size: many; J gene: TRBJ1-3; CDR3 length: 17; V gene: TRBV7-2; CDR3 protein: CASSQLTLSTSGNTIYF
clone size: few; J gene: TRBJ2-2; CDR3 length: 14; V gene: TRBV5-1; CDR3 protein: CASSQRQNTGELFF
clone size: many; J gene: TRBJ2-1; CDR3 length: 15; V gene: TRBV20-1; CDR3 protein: CSADPYRDNDNEQFF
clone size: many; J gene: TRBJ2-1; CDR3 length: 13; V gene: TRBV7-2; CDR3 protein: CASSLGSLGEQFF
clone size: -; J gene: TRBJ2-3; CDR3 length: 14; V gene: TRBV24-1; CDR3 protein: CATSDRQGLDTQYF
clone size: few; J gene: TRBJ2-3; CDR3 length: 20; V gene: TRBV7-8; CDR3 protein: CASSLPGQGAISGSTDTQYF
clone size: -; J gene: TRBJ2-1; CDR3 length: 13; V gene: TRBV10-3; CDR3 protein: CAITWRRSDEQFF
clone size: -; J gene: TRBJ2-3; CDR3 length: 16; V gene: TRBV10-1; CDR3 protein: CASTGGLAGVLDTQYF
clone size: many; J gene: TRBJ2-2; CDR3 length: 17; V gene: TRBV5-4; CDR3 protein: CASSSPSGKSNTGELFF
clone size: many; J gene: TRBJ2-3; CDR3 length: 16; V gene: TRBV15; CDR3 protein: CATSRDRGGRADTQYF
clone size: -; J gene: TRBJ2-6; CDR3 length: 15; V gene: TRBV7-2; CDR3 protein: CASSPTGMGANVLTF
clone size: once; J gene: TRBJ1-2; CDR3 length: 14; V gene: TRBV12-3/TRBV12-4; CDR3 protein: CASSEDRPNYGYTF
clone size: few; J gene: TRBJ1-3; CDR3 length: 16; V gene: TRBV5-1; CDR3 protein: CASSLSTGGTGNTIYF
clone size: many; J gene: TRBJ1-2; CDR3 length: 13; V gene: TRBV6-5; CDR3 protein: CASSYNRVSGYTF
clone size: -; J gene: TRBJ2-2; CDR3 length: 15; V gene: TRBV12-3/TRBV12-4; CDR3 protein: CASSLGGEVFRELFF
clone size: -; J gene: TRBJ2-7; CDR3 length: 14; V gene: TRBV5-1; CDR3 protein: CASSLGAEPYEQYF
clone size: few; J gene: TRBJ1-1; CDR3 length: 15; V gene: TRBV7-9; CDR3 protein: CASSDRGRGAAEAFF
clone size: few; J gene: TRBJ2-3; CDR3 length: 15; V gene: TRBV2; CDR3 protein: CASSPSGGRTDTQYF
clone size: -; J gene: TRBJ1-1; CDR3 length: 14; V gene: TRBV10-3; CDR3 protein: CAIKAGTVGTEAFF
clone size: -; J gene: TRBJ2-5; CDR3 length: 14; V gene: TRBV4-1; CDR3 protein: CASSPSWGEETQYF
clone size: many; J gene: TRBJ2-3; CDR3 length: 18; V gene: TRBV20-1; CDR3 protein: CSARARPGAPSSRDTQYF
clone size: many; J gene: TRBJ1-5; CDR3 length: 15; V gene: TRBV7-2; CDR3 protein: CASSLLLDSNQPQHF
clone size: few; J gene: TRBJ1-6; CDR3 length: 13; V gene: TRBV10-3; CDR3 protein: CAANRDSNSPLHF
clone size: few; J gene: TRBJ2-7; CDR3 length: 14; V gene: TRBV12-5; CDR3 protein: CASETGQGAYEQYF
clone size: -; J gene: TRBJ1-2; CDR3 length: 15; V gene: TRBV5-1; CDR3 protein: CASSPGGAPNYGYTF
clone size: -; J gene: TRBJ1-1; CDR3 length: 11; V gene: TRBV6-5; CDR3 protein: CASISDLEAFF
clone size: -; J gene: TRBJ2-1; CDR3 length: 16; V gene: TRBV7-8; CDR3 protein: CASSLGGLGENNEQFF